This T cell receptor beta chain stems from a study of blood T cell repertoires in COVID-19. Study-wide background: Both acute and convalescent COVID-19 samples were obtained from the United States, Italy and Spain.

The study assigned cohorts using participant-reported clinical history. Two negative PCRs, clearance, or symptom resolution were required of recovered Cohort 3 donors. Only one count was recorded for this clone. Authors' methods: Nucleated cell number was recorded as an estimate derived from reference gene primer amplification. The method was immunoSEQ multiplex PCR; TCRdb's version includes in-frame clones alone and lacks a portion of them. The V and J calls and the clone size are those of that table, but D and trimming were determined from the DNA. The sample records about 440,000 clones, 90% being singletons. The material sequenced was PBMCs or T cells enriched from blood (not recorded which). This receptor was taken from a man between 18 and 29 years old who had recovered from COVID-19.

CDR3 region: CASSRGTSGGQETQYF. The DNA of the CDR3 is TGCGCCAGCAGCCGGGGGACTAGCGGGGGTCAAGAGACCCAGTACTTC. The V and J genes are TRBV4-1 and TRBJ2-5, with 14 bases fitting TRBD2. V dropped 4 bases and J dropped 2; count of bases not matched to a gene: 3. This CDR3 has 16 amino acids. The germline V gene has CDR1 MGHRA and CDR2 YSYEKL.